The TCR beta chain described here comes from a study of blood T cell repertoires in COVID-19. Study at large: Samples taken during acute and convalescent COVID-19 were collected in the United States, Italy and Spain. T cells, B-cell-depleted T cells, or PBMCs provided the cDNA or gDNA that served as material.

There are 14 residues in the CDR3. Trimming removed 0 bases from V and 3 bases from J, with 9 bases in between. CDR1 is SGHAT, CDR2 FQNNGV, per germline. The authors' processing: It was from reference gene primer amplification that nucleated cell counts were estimated. Sequenced by immunoSEQ multiplex PCR; TCRdb stores in-frame clones only, minus some. Clonal size and the V and J genes are those of that table, whereas D and trimming came from the DNA. Of around 150,000 clones in the sample, more than 75% were seen once. The TCR was taken from a man aged 60 to 75 with active or convalescent COVID-19. This sequence joins TRBV11-2 and TRBJ2-7, with D unclear. Sequencing was done on a sample of peripheral blood. CDR3 amino acids: CASSLELPFYEQYF. The CDR3 DNA is TGTGCCAGCAGCTTAGAGCTACCCTTCTACGAGCAGTACTTC.